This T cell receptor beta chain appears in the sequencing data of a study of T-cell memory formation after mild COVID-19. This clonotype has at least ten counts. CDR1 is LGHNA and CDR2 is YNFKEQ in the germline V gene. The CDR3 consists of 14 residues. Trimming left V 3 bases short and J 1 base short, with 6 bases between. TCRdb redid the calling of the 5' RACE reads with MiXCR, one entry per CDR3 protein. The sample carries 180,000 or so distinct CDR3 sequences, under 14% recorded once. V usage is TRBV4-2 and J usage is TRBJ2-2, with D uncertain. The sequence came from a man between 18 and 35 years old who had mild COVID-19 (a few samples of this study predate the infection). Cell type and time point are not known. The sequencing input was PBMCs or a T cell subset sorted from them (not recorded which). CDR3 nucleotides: TGTGCCAGCAGCCAGGGCAGGAACACCGGGGAGCTGTTTTTT. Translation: CASSQGRNTGELFF.